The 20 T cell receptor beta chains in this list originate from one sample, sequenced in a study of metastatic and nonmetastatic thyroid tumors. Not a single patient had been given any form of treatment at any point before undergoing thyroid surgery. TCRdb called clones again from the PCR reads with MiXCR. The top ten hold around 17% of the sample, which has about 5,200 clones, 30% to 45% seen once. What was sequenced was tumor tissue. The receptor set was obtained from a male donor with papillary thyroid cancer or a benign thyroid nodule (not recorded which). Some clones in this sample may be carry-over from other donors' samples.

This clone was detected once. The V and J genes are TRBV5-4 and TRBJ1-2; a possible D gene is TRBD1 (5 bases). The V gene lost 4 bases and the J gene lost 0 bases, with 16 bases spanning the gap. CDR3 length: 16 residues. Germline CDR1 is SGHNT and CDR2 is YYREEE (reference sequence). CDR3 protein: CASSRGRSQANYGYTF. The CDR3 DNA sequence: TGTGCCAGCAGCCGGGGGAGGAGCCAGGCTAACTATGGCTACACCTTC.

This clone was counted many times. This CDR3 reads CACSGGLKETQYF. The CDR3 nucleotides read TGTGCCTGTAGCGGGGGGCTTAAAGAGACCCAGTACTTC. V gene TRBV30 combines with J gene TRBJ2-5; 10 positions match TRBD2. Germline loops: CDR1 GTSNPN, CDR2 SVGIG (reference sequence). The length of the CDR3 is 13 residues. With V trimmed by 6 bases and J by 3 bases, 4 bases remained unmatched.

For the CDR3, the DNA is TGTGCCTGGAGCGAACGGGGATTCAGTGAAGCTTTCTTT. It encodes CAWSERGFSEAFF. The chain carries TRBV30 and TRBJ1-1; D unresolved. Between the trimmed V and J ends, which lost 3 bases and 7 bases, there was a span of 15 bases. The CDR3 totals 13 residues. The V gene's germline CDR1 is GTSNPN and CDR2 SVGIG (reference sequence).

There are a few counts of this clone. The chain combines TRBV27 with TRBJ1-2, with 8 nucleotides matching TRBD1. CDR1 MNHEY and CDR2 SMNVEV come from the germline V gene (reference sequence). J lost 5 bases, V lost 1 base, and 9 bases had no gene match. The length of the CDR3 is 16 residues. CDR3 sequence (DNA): TGTGCCAGCAGTTTATTAGCCAGGGGGCGAGAGTATGGCTACACCTTC. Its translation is CASSLLARGREYGYTF.

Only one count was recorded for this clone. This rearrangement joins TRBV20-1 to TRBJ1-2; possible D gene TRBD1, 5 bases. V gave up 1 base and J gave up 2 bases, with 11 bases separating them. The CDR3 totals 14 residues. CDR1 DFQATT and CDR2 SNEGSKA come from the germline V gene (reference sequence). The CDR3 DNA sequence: TGCAGTGCTAGAGGGGGACTGACCAACTATGGCTACACCTTC. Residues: CSARGGLTNYGYTF.

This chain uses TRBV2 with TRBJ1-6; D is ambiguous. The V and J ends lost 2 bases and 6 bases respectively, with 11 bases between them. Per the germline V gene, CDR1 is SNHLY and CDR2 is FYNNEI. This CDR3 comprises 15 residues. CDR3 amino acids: CASSESAGTNSPLHF. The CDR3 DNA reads TGTGCCAGCAGTGAATCGGCAGGCACTAATTCACCCCTCCACTTT.

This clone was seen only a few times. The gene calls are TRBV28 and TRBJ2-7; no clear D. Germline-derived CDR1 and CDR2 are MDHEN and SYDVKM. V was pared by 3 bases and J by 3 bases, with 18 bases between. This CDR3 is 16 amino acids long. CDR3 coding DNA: TGTGCCAGCAGTTTTCCCCGTGGAGCCCCCGACTACGAGCAGTACTTC. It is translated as CASSFPRGAPDYEQYF.

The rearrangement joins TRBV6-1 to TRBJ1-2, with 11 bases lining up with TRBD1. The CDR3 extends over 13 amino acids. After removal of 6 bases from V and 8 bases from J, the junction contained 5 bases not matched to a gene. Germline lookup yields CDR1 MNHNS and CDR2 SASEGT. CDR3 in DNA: TGTGCCAGCAGACGGACAGGGGGCGCGGGCTACACCTTC. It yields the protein CASRRTGGAGYTF.

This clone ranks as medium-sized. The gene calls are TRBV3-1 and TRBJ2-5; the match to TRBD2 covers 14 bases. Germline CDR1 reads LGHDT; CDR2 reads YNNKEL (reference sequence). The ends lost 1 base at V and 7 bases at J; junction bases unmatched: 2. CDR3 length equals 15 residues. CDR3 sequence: CASSQGLAGGLTQYF. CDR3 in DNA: TGTGCCAGCAGCCAAGGACTAGCGGGGGGGTTGACCCAGTACTTC.

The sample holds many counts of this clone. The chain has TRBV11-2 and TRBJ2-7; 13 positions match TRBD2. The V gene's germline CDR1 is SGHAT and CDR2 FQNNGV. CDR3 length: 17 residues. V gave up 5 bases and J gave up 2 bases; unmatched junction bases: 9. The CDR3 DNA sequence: TGTGCCAGCAGCATCCTCAGGACTAGCGGGAGCACCTACGAGCAGTACTTC. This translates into CASSILRTSGSTYEQYF.

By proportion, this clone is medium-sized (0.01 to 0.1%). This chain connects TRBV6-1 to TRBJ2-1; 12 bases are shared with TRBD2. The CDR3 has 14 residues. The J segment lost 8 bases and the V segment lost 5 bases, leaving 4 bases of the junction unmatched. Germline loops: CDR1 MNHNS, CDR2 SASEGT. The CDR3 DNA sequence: TGTGCCAGCAGTCCGGGACTAGCGGGCGATGAGCAGTTCTTC. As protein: CASSPGLAGDEQFF.

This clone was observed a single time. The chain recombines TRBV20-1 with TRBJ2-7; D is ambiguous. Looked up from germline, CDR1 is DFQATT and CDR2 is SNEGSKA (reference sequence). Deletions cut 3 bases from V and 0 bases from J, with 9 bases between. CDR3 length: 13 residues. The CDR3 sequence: CSASARNSYEQYF. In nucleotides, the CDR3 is TGCAGTGCTAGTGCCAGAAACTCCTACGAGCAGTACTTC.

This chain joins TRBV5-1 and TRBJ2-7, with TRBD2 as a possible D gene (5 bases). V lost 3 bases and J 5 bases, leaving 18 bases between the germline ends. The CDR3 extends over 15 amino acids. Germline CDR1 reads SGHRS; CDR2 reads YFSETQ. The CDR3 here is CASSYPRGEVDEQYF. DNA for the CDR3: TGCGCCAGCAGCTACCCCCGGGGTGAGGTAGACGAGCAGTACTTC.

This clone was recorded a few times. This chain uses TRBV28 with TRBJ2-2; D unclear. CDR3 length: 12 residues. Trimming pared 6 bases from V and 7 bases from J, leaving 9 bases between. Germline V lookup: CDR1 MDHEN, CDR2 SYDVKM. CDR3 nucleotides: TGTGCCAGCAGAAGATCGGGCGGGGAGCTGTTTTTT. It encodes CASRRSGGELFF. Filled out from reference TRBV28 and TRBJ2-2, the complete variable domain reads DVKVTQSSRYLVKRTGEKVFLECVQDMDHENMFWYRQDPGLGLRLIYFSYDVKMKEKGDIPEGYSVSREKKERFSLILESASTNQTSMYLCASRRSGGELFFGEGSRLTVL.

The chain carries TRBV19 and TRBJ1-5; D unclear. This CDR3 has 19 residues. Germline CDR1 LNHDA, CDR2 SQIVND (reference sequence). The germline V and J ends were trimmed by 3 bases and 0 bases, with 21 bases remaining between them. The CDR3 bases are TGTGCCAGTAGTATCCAATCCTTTCCGAGCCCTTATAGCAATCAGCCCCAGCATTTT. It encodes CASSIQSFPSPYSNQPQHF.

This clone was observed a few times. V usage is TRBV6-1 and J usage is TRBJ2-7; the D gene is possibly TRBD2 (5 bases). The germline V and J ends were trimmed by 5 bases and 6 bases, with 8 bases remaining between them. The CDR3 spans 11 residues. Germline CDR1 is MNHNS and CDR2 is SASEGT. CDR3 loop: CASSQRSEQYF. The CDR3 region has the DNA TGTGCCAGCAGTCAGCGGAGCGAGCAGTACTTC.

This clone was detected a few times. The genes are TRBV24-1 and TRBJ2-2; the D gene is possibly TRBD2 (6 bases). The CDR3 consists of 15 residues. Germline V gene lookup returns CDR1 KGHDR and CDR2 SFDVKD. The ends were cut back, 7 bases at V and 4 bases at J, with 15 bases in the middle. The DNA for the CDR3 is TGTGCCACCAGCCTGCCCGGAGGGGCCACCGGGGAGCTGTTTTTT. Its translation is CATSLPGGATGELFF.

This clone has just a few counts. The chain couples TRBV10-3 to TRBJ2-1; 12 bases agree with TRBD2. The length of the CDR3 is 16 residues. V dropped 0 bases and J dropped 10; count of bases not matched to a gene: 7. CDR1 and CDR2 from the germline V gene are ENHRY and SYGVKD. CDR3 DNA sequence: TGTGCCATCAGTGAGTCTAGACTAGCGGGAGTAGGGGAGCAGTTCTTC. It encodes CAISESRLAGVGEQFF.

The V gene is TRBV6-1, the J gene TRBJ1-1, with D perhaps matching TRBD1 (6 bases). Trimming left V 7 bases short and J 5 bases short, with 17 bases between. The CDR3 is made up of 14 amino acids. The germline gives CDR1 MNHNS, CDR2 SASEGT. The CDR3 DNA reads TGTGCCAGCATCAACAGGGATGTTGGGACTGAAGCTTTCTTT. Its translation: CASINRDVGTEAFF.

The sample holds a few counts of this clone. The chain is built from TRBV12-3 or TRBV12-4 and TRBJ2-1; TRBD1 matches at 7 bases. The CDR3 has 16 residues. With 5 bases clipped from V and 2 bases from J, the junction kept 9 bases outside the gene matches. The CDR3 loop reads CASSGTGALAYNEQFF. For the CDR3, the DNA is TGTGCCAGCAGTGGCACAGGGGCCTTAGCCTACAATGAGCAGTTCTTC.